The entry below describes one T cell receptor beta chain. What it binds is unknown. The V segment lost 3 bases and the J segment 0 bases; nucleotides outside the gene matches: 7. This CDR3 contains 17 residues. Per germline, CDR1 DFQATT and CDR2 SNEGSKA (reference sequence). This entry is derived from a study of blood T cells in healthy people across ages. Study as a whole: With template switching, about one barcoded beta molecule was captured per two T cells. Study-wide results and caveats: Strongly correlated with naive T cell percentage was TCR beta diversity.

Sample-barcoded 5' priming and a J-beta primer mix drove a second PCR of 7 to 11 cycles. MiXCR, run by TCRdb on the 5' RACE reads, gives a single entry per CDR3 protein. The table lists about 770,000 distinct CDR3 sequences, approximately 48% of them singletons. Isolated PBMCs totaled at least 7 million in each sample. The chain links TRBV20-1 to TRBJ2-4, with TRBD2 matching 11 bases. Sample: blood. The receptor's source is a man in his fifties or sixties in good health. CDR3 amino acids: CSASRGTSGLAKNIQYF. The CDR3 DNA sequence: TGCAGTGCTAGTAGAGGGACTAGCGGACTAGCCAAAAACATTCAGTACTTC.